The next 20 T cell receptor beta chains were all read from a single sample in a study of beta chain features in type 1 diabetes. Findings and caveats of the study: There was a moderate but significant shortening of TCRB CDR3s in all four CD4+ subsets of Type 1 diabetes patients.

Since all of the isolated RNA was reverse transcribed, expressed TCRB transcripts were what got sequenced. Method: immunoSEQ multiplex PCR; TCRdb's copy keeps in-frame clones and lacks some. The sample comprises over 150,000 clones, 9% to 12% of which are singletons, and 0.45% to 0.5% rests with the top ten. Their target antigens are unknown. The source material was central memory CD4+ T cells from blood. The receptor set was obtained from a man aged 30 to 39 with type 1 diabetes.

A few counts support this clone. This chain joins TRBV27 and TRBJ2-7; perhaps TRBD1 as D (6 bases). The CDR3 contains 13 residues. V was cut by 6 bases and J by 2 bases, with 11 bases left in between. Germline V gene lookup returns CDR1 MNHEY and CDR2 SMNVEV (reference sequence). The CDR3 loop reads CASSRQEAYEQYF. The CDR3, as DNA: TGTGCCAGCAGCCGACAGGAGGCCTACGAGCAGTACTTC.

CDR3 sequence reads: CASSWLAGGRNNEQFF. CDR3 coding DNA: TGTGCCAGCAGCTGGCTAGCGGGAGGTAGGAACAATGAGCAGTTCTTC. The chain combines TRBV14 with TRBJ2-1, with 11 bases that match TRBD2. Germline values: CDR1 SGHDN, CDR2 FVKESK. Trimming took 5 bases from V and 5 from J; bases not matched to a gene: 8. The length of the CDR3 is 16 residues.

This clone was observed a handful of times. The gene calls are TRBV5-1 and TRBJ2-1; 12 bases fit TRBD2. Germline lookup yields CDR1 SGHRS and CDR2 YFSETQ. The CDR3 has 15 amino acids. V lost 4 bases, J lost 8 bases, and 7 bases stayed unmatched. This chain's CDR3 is CASSPTSGGGDEQFF. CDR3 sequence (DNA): TGCGCCAGCAGCCCGACTAGCGGGGGAGGAGATGAGCAGTTCTTC.

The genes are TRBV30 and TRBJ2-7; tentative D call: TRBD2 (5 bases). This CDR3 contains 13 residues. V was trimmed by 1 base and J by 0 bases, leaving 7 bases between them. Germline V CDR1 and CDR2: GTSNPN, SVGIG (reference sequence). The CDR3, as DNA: TGTGCCTGGAGTGGCGGGTTCTCCTACGAGCAGTACTTC. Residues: CAWSGGFSYEQYF. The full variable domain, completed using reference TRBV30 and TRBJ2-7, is SQTIHQWPATLVQPVGSPLSLECTVEGTSNPNLYWYRQAAGRGLQLLFYSVGIGQISSEVPQNLSASRPQDRQFILSSKKLLLSDSGFYLCAWSGGFSYEQYFGPGTRLTVT.

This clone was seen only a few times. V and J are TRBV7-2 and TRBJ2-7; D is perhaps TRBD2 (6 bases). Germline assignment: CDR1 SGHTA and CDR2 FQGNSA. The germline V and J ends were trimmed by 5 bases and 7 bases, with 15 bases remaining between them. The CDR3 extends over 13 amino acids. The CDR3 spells CASSQWYGGEQYF. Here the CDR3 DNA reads TGTGCCAGCAGCCAATGGTACGGGGGTGAGCAGTACTTC.

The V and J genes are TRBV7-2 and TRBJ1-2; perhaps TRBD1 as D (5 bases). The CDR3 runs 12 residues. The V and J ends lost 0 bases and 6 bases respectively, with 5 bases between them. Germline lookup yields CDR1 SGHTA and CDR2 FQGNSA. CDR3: CASSLARDGYTF. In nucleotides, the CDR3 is TGTGCCAGCAGCTTAGCCAGGGATGGCTACACCTTC.

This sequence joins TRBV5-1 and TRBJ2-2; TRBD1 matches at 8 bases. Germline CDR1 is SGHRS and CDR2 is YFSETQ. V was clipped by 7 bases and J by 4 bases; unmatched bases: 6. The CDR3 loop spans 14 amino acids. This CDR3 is CASGGQGSTGELFF. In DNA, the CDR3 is TGCGCCAGCGGCGGACAGGGCAGCACCGGGGAGCTGTTTTTT.

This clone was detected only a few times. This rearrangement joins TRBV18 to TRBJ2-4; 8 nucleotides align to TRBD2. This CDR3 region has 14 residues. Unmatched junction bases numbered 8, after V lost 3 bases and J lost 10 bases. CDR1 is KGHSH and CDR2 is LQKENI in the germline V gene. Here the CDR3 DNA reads TGTGCCAGCTCACCGGGGGCGGGAGGAGAAATTCAGTACTTC. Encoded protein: CASSPGAGGEIQYF. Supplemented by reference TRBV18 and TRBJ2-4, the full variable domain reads NAGVMQNPRHLVRRRGQEARLRCSPMKGHSHVYWYRQLPEEGLKFMVYLQKENIIDESGMPKERFSAEFPKEGPSILRIQQVVRGDSAAYFCASSPGAGGEIQYFGAGTRLSVL.

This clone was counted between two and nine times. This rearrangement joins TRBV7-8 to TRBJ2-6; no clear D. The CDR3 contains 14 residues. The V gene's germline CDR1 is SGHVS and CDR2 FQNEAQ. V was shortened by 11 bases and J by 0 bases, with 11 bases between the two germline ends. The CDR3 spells CASSGPSGANVLTF. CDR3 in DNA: TGTGCCTCGTCAGGCCCCTCTGGGGCCAACGTCCTGACTTTC.

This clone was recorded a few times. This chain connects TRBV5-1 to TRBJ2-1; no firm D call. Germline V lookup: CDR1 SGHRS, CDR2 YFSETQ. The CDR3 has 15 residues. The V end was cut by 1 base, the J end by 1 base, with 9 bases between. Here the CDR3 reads CASSLSSFSYNEQFF. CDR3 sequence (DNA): TGCGCCAGCAGCTTGAGCTCCTTTTCCTACAATGAGCAGTTCTTC.

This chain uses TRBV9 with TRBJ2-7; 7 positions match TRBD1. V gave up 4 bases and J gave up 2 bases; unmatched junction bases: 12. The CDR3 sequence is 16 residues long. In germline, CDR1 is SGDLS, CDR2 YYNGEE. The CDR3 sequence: CASSILNPGQTYEQYF. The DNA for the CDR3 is TGTGCCAGCAGCATACTAAACCCGGGACAGACCTACGAGCAGTACTTC. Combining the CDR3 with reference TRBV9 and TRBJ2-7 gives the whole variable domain DSGVTQTPKHLITATGQRVTLRCSPRSGDLSVYWYQQSLDQGLQFLIQYYNGEERAKGNILERFSAQQFPDLHSELNLSSLELGDSALYFCASSILNPGQTYEQYFGPGTRLTVT.

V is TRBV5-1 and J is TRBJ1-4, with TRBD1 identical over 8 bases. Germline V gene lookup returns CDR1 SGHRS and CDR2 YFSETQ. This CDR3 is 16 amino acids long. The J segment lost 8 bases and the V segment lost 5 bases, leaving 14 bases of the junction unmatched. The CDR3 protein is CASSEGLGQGKEKLFF. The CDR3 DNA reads TGCGCCAGCAGTGAGGGTCTCGGACAGGGAAAGGAAAAACTGTTTTTT.

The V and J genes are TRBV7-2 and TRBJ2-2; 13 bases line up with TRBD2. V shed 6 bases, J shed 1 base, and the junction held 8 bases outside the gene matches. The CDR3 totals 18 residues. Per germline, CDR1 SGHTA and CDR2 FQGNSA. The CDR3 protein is CASSLGLAGLLNTGELFF. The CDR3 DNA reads TGTGCCAGCAGTCTGGGACTAGCGGGGCTCTTGAACACCGGGGAGCTGTTTTTT.

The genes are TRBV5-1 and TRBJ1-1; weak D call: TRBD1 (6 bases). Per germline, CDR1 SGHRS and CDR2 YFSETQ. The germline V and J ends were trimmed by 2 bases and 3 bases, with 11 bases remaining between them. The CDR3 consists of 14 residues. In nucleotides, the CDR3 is TGCGCCAGCAGCTTTCAGGGGCGGGACACTGAAGCTTTCTTT. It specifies CASSFQGRDTEAFF.

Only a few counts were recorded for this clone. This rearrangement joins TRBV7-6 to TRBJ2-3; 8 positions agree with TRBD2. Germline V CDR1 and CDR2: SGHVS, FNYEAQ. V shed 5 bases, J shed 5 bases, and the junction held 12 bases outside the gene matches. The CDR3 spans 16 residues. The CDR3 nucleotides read TGTGCCAGCAGCCGTCGGCGGGAGGTTTTTGGAGATACGCAGTATTTT. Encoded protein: CASSRRREVFGDTQYF.

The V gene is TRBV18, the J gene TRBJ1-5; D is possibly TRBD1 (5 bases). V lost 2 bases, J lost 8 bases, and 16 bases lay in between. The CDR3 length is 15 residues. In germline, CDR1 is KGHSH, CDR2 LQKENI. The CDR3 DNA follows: TGTGCCAGCTCACCATACCAGGGTTTCACAGAGCCCCAGCATTTT. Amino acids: CASSPYQGFTEPQHF.

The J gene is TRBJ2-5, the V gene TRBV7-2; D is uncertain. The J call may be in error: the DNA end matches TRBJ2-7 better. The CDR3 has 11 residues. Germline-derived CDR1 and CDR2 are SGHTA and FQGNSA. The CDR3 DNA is TGTGCCAGCAGCTTGGTAAACGAGCAGTACTTC. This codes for CASSLVNEQYF.

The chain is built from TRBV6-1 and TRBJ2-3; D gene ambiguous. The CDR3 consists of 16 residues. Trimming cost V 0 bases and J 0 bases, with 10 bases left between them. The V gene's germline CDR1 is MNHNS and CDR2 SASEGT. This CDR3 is CASSEAGQESTDTQYF. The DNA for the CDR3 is TGTGCCAGCAGTGAAGCCGGTCAGGAAAGCACAGATACGCAGTATTTT.

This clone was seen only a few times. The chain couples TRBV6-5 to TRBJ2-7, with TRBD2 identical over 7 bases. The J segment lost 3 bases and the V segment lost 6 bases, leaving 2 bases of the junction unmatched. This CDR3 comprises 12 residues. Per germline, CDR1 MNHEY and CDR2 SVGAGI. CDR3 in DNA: TGTGCCAGCAGGACTAGCTTCTACGAGCAGTACTTC. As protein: CASRTSFYEQYF.

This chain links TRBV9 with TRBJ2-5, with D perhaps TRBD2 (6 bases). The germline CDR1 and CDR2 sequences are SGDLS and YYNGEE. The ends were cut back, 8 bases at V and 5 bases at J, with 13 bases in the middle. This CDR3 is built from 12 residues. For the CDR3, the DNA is TGTGCCAGGGGGGGTAGAGTGGAGACCCAGTACTTC. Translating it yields CARGGRVETQYF. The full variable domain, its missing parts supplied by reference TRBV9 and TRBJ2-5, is DSGVTQTPKHLITATGQRVTLRCSPRSGDLSVYWYQQSLDQGLQFLIQYYNGEERAKGNILERFSAQQFPDLHSELNLSSLELGDSALYFCARGGRVETQYFGPGTRLLVL.